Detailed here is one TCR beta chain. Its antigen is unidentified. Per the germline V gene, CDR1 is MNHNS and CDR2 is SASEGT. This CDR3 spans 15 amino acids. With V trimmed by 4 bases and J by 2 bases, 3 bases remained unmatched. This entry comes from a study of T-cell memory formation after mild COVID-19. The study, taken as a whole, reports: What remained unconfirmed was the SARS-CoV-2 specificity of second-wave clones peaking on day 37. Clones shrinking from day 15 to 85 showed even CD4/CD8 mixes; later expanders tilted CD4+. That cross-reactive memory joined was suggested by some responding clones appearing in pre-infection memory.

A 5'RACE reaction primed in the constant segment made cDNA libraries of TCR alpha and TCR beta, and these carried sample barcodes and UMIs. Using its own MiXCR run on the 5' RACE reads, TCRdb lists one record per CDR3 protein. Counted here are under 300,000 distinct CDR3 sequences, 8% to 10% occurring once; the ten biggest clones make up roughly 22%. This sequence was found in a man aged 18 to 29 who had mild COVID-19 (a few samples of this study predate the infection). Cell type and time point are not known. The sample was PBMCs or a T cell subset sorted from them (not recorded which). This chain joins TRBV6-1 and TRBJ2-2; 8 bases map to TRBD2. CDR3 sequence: CASSAGGGNTGELFF. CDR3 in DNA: TGTGCCAGCAGTGCCGGGGGGGGCAACACCGGGGAGCTGTTTTTT.